The present T cell receptor beta chain was sequenced within a study of cytotoxic CD8 clonotypes in ibrutinib-treated CLL. Data came from immunoSEQ multiplex PCR; TCRdb stores just in-frame clones and leaves some out. This sample has about 120,000 clones; approximately 58% occur once, and the top ten carry around 37%. V was pared by 0 bases and J by 4 bases, with 11 bases between. This CDR3 has 14 residues. Germline loops: CDR1 SGHRS, CDR2 YFSETQ. This receptor was obtained from a human donor with chronic lymphocytic leukemia. This chain connects TRBV5-1 to TRBJ2-7; TRBD1 might be the D (5 bases). Here the sequenced sample was PBMCs, taken after 24 months of ibrutinib treatment. This chain's CDR3 is CASSLEGMEYEQYF. CDR3 sequence (DNA): TGCGCCAGCAGCTTGGAGGGGATGGAGTACGAGCAGTACTTC.